These T cell receptor beta chains were read from a single sample in a study of glioma-infiltrating T cells after dendritic cell vaccination. Generated by immunoSEQ multiplex PCR, the TCRdb table keeps only in-frame clones and is missing some. The data show tens of thousands of clones, around 86% seen once. The specimen was blood, collected before dendritic cell vaccination. These TCRs come from a human donor with glioblastoma. Each CDR3 is given with its conserved first and last residue. Fields, in order: clone size, D gene, J gene, V gene, CDR3 DNA, CDR3 protein. D genes are given only for firm matches. For some rows the clone size is stated as once, few or many, or as a class when expanded; others skip it.

abundance: -
d_gene: -
j_gene: TRBJ1-3
v_gene: TRBV19
CDR3nt: TGTGCCAGTGCCCAGTGGAGTTCTGGAAACACCATATATTTT
CDR3aa: CASAQWSSGNTIYF

abundance: -
d_gene: -
j_gene: TRBJ1-1
v_gene: TRBV6-5
CDR3nt: TGTGCCAGCAGTTACTCGTACTCGGCGGCTGAAGCTTTCTTT
CDR3aa: CASSYSYSAAEAFF

abundance: -
d_gene: TRBD1
j_gene: TRBJ1-2
v_gene: TRBV11-2
CDR3nt: TGTGCCAGCAGCTTAGAAGGTACAGGGGAAGATGGCTACACCTTC
CDR3aa: CASSLEGTGEDGYTF

abundance: -
d_gene: TRBD1
j_gene: TRBJ2-1
v_gene: TRBV6-5
CDR3nt: TGTGCCAGCAGTAGAGACAGGGAAGCCTACAATGAGCAGTTCTTC
CDR3aa: CASSRDREAYNEQFF

abundance: -
d_gene: TRBD2
j_gene: TRBJ2-1
v_gene: TRBV2
CDR3nt: TGTGCCAGCAGTGAAAGGCTAGCGGGGTACAATGAGCAGTTCTTC
CDR3aa: CASSERLAGYNEQFF

abundance: -
d_gene: -
j_gene: TRBJ2-7
v_gene: TRBV11-3
CDR3nt: TGTGCCAGCAGCTCACTTACTAGTACGGAGCAGTACTTC
CDR3aa: CASSSLTSTEQYF

abundance: -
d_gene: TRBD2
j_gene: TRBJ2-3
v_gene: TRBV7-2
CDR3nt: TGTGCCAGCAGCCGACCGGGACTAGCGACAGATACGCAGTATTTT
CDR3aa: CASSRPGLATDTQYF

abundance: -
d_gene: -
j_gene: TRBJ1-1
v_gene: TRBV6-5
CDR3nt: TGTGCCAGCAGTTATGATAACGGGGGAGGTCGAACTGAAGCTTTCTTT
CDR3aa: CASSYDNGGGRTEAFF

abundance: -
d_gene: TRBD1
j_gene: TRBJ1-1
v_gene: TRBV7-8
CDR3nt: TGTGCCAGCAGCCCCACCGGGACAGGGCCGAACACTGAAGCTTTCTTT
CDR3aa: CASSPTGTGPNTEAFF

abundance: -
d_gene: -
j_gene: TRBJ1-3
v_gene: TRBV30
CDR3nt: TGTGCCTGGAGTAGGACAGTAAACTCTGGAAACACCATATATTTT
CDR3aa: CAWSRTVNSGNTIYF

abundance: once
d_gene: TRBD1
j_gene: TRBJ1-5
v_gene: TRBV6-1
CDR3nt: TGTGCCAGCACCGACAGGGGTATTCAGCCCCAGCATTTT
CDR3aa: CASTDRGIQPQHF

abundance: once
d_gene: -
j_gene: TRBJ1-1
v_gene: TRBV7-2
CDR3nt: TGTGCCAGCAGCTTAGCCCCCACTACCATGAACACTGAAGCTTTCTTT
CDR3aa: CASSLAPTTMNTEAFF

abundance: -
d_gene: -
j_gene: TRBJ1-1
v_gene: TRBV5-4
CDR3nt: TGTGCCAGCAGCTTGGAACTGACTACGAACACTGAAGCTTTCTTT
CDR3aa: CASSLELTTNTEAFF

abundance: -
d_gene: TRBD2
j_gene: TRBJ2-3
v_gene: TRBV6-4
CDR3nt: TGTGCCAGCAGTGACAGTCCGGGGGGGAACACAGATACGCAGTATTTT
CDR3aa: CASSDSPGGNTDTQYF

abundance: -
d_gene: TRBD1
j_gene: TRBJ1-3
v_gene: TRBV7-2
CDR3nt: TGTGCCAGCAGCCGATGGAGGGACAGCATCTCTGGAAACACCATATATTTT
CDR3aa: CASSRWRDSISGNTIYF

abundance: -
d_gene: TRBD1
j_gene: TRBJ2-7
v_gene: TRBV18
CDR3nt: TGTGCCAGCTCACTAAAAAAGACAGGGGGCCTGTACGAGCAGTACTTC
CDR3aa: CASSLKKTGGLYEQYF

abundance: -
d_gene: TRBD1
j_gene: TRBJ2-3
v_gene: TRBV19
CDR3nt: TGTGCCAGTAGTGGGACAGGGGGTACAGATACGCAGTATTTT
CDR3aa: CASSGTGGTDTQYF

abundance: -
d_gene: -
j_gene: TRBJ1-2
v_gene: TRBV6-6
CDR3nt: TGTGCCAGCAGTTACGAGGCTGAGGATGGCTACACCTTC
CDR3aa: CASSYEAEDGYTF

abundance: few
d_gene: -
j_gene: TRBJ1-1
v_gene: TRBV7-2
CDR3nt: TGTGCCAGCAGCTTAGCGGCGACACCGAACACTGAAGCTTTCTTT
CDR3aa: CASSLAATPNTEAFF

abundance: -
d_gene: TRBD2
j_gene: TRBJ2-3
v_gene: TRBV5-1
CDR3nt: TGCGCCAGCAGCTTGGACCCTTTTAGCGGGGGGGGTACAGATACGCAGTATTTT
CDR3aa: CASSLDPFSGGGTDTQYF

abundance: -
d_gene: TRBD2
j_gene: TRBJ2-3
v_gene: TRBV27
CDR3nt: TGTGCCAGCAGCCGGCCGGGACTAGCGGTAAACACAGATACGCAGTATTTT
CDR3aa: CASSRPGLAVNTDTQYF

abundance: once
d_gene: -
j_gene: TRBJ2-2
v_gene: TRBV4-1
CDR3nt: TGCGCCAGCAGCCAAGATTTTCGCGGGGAGCTGTTTTTT
CDR3aa: CASSQDFRGELFF

abundance: -
d_gene: -
j_gene: TRBJ1-1
v_gene: TRBV6-5
CDR3nt: TGTGCCAGCAGTTTCGCCACGGGGGGGGCGAGGACTGAAGCTTTCTTT
CDR3aa: CASSFATGGARTEAFF

abundance: -
d_gene: -
j_gene: TRBJ1-1
v_gene: TRBV9
CDR3nt: TGTGCCAGCAGCTCCCGGACAGAAATGAACACTGAAGCTTTCTTT
CDR3aa: CASSSRTEMNTEAFF

abundance: -
d_gene: -
j_gene: TRBJ2-7
v_gene: TRBV6-5
CDR3nt: TGTGCCAGCAGCCACAGGGATTCCAAATCCGAGCAGTACTTC
CDR3aa: CASSHRDSKSEQYF

abundance: many
d_gene: TRBD1
j_gene: TRBJ1-1
v_gene: TRBV5-8
CDR3nt: TGTGCCACCATAGGGGGACAGATCTACGTTTTTGAGAACACTGAAGCTTTCTTT
CDR3aa: CATIGGQIYVFENTEAFF

abundance: -
d_gene: -
j_gene: TRBJ2-5
v_gene: TRBV6-6
CDR3nt: TGTGCCAGCAGTTACAGGGAAGACAGGGAGACCCAGTACTTC
CDR3aa: CASSYREDRETQYF

abundance: once
d_gene: -
j_gene: TRBJ2-7
v_gene: TRBV18
CDR3nt: TGTGCCAGCTCACCGATACCAGGGAACGAGCAGTACTTC
CDR3aa: CASSPIPGNEQYF